Detailed here is one TCR beta chain. The antigen is unknown. CDR3 length equals 15 residues. V was shortened by 2 bases and J by 0 bases, with 10 bases between the two germline ends. Germline V lookup: CDR1 MNHEY, CDR2 SMNVEV (reference sequence). The data belong to a study of cytomegalovirus exposure and HLA in healthy donors. Study background: About 85 million unique TCRs from HLA-typed donors were held in an early release of data.

Findings and limits, study-wide: In presence/absence analyses, roughly uniform sequencing depth across donors was assumed.

The primer mix had 60 Vbeta and 13 Jbeta primers. Clones were sequenced by immunoSEQ multiplex PCR, and TCRdb holds only the in-frame ones, with some missing. Of fewer than 250,000 clones in the sample, around 87% were seen once. V and J are TRBV27 and TRBJ1-1, with a tentative D call TRBD1 (6 bases). Sequencing was carried out using PBMCs. This receptor was obtained from a woman between 18 and 29 years old in good health and CMV-seronegative. CDR3 DNA: TGTGCCAGCAGTTTACAGACAGGCCTGAACACTGAAGCTTTCTTT. It codes for CASSLQTGLNTEAFF.